This T cell receptor (beta chain) comes out of a study of shared clonotypes between healthy human individuals. Study information: Three plates were used per donor for CD4 naive, three for CD4 memory, two for CD8 naive and one for CD8 memory. Study results and caveats: Collection of samples was limited to blood; tissue repertoires likely differ. Several donors had 4% to 5% of their naive CD4 clonotypes in common.

This clone was observed a few times. Its antigen remains unknown. On sorted subsets, replicate PCRs used 150 to 250 ng DNA, or 25,000 to 35,000 T cell genomes. Measured with immunoSEQ multiplex PCR; TCRdb has only the in-frame clones, and not every one. The top ten clones hold over 9.5% of a sample with about 340,000 clones, about 73% of them seen once. Trimming cost V 5 bases and J 2 bases, with 16 bases left between them. CDR1 is SGHAT and CDR2 is FQNNGV in the germline V gene. The CDR3 covers 15 residues. This TCR came from a man younger than 45 in good health. The sequencing input was memory CD4+ T cells sorted from blood. As to subset: CD45RA-negative fraction. The V and J genes are TRBV11-2 and TRBJ2-7, with D possibly TRBD2 on 5 matching bases. CDR3 bases: TGTGCCAGCAGCCTCTCCGGGCGGGCCACCTACGAGCAGTACTTC. This codes for CASSLSGRATYEQYF.